The 30 T cell receptor beta chains below come from one sample, sequenced in a study of PD-L1 blockade in urothelial cancer. TCRdb's copy holds only in-frame clones and misses some; the assay was immunoSEQ multiplex PCR. The table has under 130,000 clones, approximately 85% seen once. Sequenced here: PBMCs, sampled around atezolizumab (anti-PD-L1) treatment. The receptor set was obtained from a man over 45 with urothelial cancer.

The chain couples TRBV5-4 to TRBJ1-2, with D unclear. Germline-derived CDR1 and CDR2 are SGHNT and YYREEE (reference sequence). CDR3 length equals 14 residues. V was trimmed by 2 bases and J by 6 bases, leaving 14 bases between them. This chain's CDR3 is CASSFGRETNGYTF. The CDR3 region has the DNA TGTGCCAGCAGCTTTGGACGGGAGACCAATGGCTACACCTTC. Supplemented by reference TRBV5-4 and TRBJ1-2, the full variable domain reads ETGVTQSPTHLIKTRGQQVTLRCSSQSGHNTVSWYQQALGQGPQFIFQYYREEENGRGNFPPRFSGLQFPNYSSELNVNALELDDSALYLCASSFGRETNGYTFGSGTRLTVV.

The rearrangement uses TRBV5-6 and TRBJ2-3; 7 bases align to TRBD2. The V segment lost 4 bases and the J segment 3 bases; nucleotides outside the gene matches: 11. Germline V lookup: CDR1 SGHDT, CDR2 YYEEEE. This CDR3 is 16 amino acids long. The CDR3 sequence is CASSGVRLAGTDTQYF. For the CDR3, the DNA is TGTGCCAGCAGCGGGGTCCGACTAGCTGGAACAGATACGCAGTATTTT.

The chain recombines TRBV27 with TRBJ2-6; 7 bases fit TRBD1. This CDR3 has 16 amino acids. Germline V lookup: CDR1 MNHEY, CDR2 SMNVEV (reference sequence). After removal of 1 base from V and 3 bases from J, the junction contained 3 bases not matched to a gene. CDR3 amino acids: CASSLLQGSGANVLTF. The CDR3 nucleotides read TGTGCCAGCAGTTTATTACAGGGGAGTGGGGCCAACGTCCTGACTTTC.

The CDR3 DNA is TGTGCCAGCAGTTTAGTTGGGGGGCGGGGGGTTAATTCACCCCTCCACTTT. Protein product: CASSLVGGRGVNSPLHF. The J gene is TRBJ1-6, the V gene TRBV28, with D perhaps TRBD1 (6 bases). The CDR3 is 17 residues long. The germline V gene encodes CDR1 MDHEN and CDR2 SYDVKM. V was pared by 2 bases and J by 6 bases, with 17 bases between.

V and J are TRBV28 and TRBJ2-1; 16 bases agree with TRBD2. Trimming removed 6 bases from V and 8 bases from J; junction bases left unmatched: 4. The CDR3 has 15 amino acids. From germline, CDR1 is MDHEN and CDR2 SYDVKM. DNA for the CDR3: TGTGCCAGCAGCCACGGGACTAGCGGGAGGGATGAGCAGTTCTTC. Amino acid sequence: CASSHGTSGRDEQFF.

The V and J genes are TRBV27 and TRBJ2-5; D is perhaps TRBD2 (5 bases). Germline CDR1 reads MNHEY; CDR2 reads SMNVEV (reference sequence). This CDR3 comprises 11 residues. The V and J ends lost 6 bases and 5 bases respectively, with 7 bases between them. CDR3 in DNA: TGTGCCAGCAGCCGAGGGGAGACCCAGTACTTC. Its translation: CASSRGETQYF.

The J gene is TRBJ2-6, the V gene TRBV28; D is unresolved. Trimming shortened V by 7 bases and J by 1 base, and 23 bases separated the two germline ends. Germline-derived CDR1 and CDR2 are MDHEN and SYDVKM. This CDR3 spans 19 amino acids. In DNA, the CDR3 is TGTGCCAGCACCGCTACTGGGCCAATTAACCCGTCTGGGGCCAACGTCCTGACTTTC. Translation: CASTATGPINPSGANVLTF.

J is TRBJ2-6 and V is TRBV6-6; D call uncertain. CDR3 length: 13 residues. The V and J ends lost 8 bases and 4 bases respectively, with 9 bases between them. CDR1 and CDR2 (germline): MNHNY, SVGAGI (reference sequence). As DNA, the CDR3 is TGTGCCAGCGAGGTTCCCGGGGCCAACGTCCTGACTTTC. Translation: CASEVPGANVLTF.

The V gene is TRBV19, the J gene TRBJ1-2, with a possible D match to TRBD1 (6 bases). V lost 2 bases and J lost 2, with 9 bases in between. The germline CDR1 and CDR2 sequences are LNHDA and SQIVND (reference sequence). The CDR3 spans 14 residues. For the CDR3, the DNA is TGTGCCAGTAGTATAACAGGGAAGAACTATGGCTACACCTTC. It is translated as CASSITGKNYGYTF.

The rearrangement links TRBV6-6 to TRBJ1-5; possibly TRBD1 for D (6 bases). Trimming took off 4 bases at V and 7 bases at J, with 11 bases between the two ends. This CDR3 comprises 13 residues. Germline V CDR1 and CDR2: MNHNY, SVGAGI (reference sequence). Here the CDR3 reads CASSSSDSQPQHF. The CDR3 bases are TGTGCCAGCAGTTCCTCGGACAGCCAGCCCCAGCATTTT.

This clone was seen only once. The chain couples TRBV6-5 to TRBJ1-6, with TRBD1 as a possible D gene (6 bases). Germline-derived CDR1 and CDR2 are MNHEY and SVGAGI. V was cut by 0 bases and J by 6 bases, with 12 bases left in between. This CDR3 region has 16 residues. Here the CDR3 DNA reads TGTGCCAGCAGTTACTCGAGTCAGGGGTTTAATTCACCCCTCCACTTT. It translates to CASSYSSQGFNSPLHF.

The chain recombines TRBV30 with TRBJ2-7; maybe TRBD1 (5 bases). The germline V gene has CDR1 GTSNPN and CDR2 SVGIG (reference sequence). Trimming stripped 3 bases from V and 2 bases from J, with 14 bases between. This CDR3 has 14 residues. The CDR3 DNA sequence: TGTGCCTGGAGGAATGGGGCCAGAACCTACGAGCAGTACTTC. It translates to CAWRNGARTYEQYF.

V usage is TRBV5-5 and J usage is TRBJ2-2; the match to TRBD2 covers 11 bases. Germline CDR1 SGHKS, CDR2 YYEKEE (reference sequence). The CDR3 covers 17 residues. The trim removed 0 bases at V and 7 bases at J, leaving 8 bases unmatched. CDR3 amino acids: CASSLETSGSYDGELFF. CDR3 DNA: TGTGCCAGCAGCTTGGAAACTAGCGGGAGTTATGACGGGGAGCTGTTTTTT.

This clone was found a few times. The chain has TRBV7-6 and TRBJ2-7; D call uncertain. Germline CDR1 reads SGHVS; CDR2 reads FNYEAQ. The V gene lost 5 bases and the J gene lost 2 bases, with 16 bases spanning the gap. This CDR3 contains 15 residues. CDR3 protein: CASSGPAIPPYEQYF. In DNA, the CDR3 is TGTGCCAGCAGCGGCCCAGCGATTCCCCCCTACGAGCAGTACTTC.

This sequence joins TRBV2 and TRBJ2-7; a weak D match, TRBD2 (6 bases). With 6 bases removed from V and 2 bases from J, the gap between germline ends came to 11 bases. This CDR3 comprises 13 residues. Germline V gene lookup returns CDR1 SNHLY and CDR2 FYNNEI. CDR3 protein: CASREGGPYEQYF. The CDR3 region has the DNA TGTGCCAGCAGGGAGGGCGGACCCTACGAGCAGTACTTC.

The rearrangement joins TRBV9 to TRBJ1-6; 8 nucleotides line up with TRBD1. The junction had 10 bases not matched to a gene; V was cut back by 4 bases and J by 7 bases. The CDR3 length is 16 residues. CDR1 is SGDLS and CDR2 is YYNGEE in the germline V gene. As DNA, the CDR3 is TGTGCCAGCAGCCCAGGGGGACAGGTCATCAATTCACCCCTCCACTTT. Amino acid sequence: CASSPGGQVINSPLHF.

Of note for this clone: An end of the junction differs from the germline gene, which may be a read error. The CDR3 protein is CASNLREGSYNEQFF. CDR3 in DNA: TGCGCCAGCAACTTGCGGGAGGGGTCCTACAATGAGCAGTTCTTC. The J gene is TRBJ2-1, the V gene TRBV5-1; 9 positions agree with TRBD2. This CDR3 region has 15 residues. The V gene's germline CDR1 is SGHRS and CDR2 YFSETQ.

The sample holds one count of this clone. The rearrangement uses TRBV4-2 and TRBJ1-4; 8 nucleotides align to TRBD1. Trimming removed 2 bases from V and 0 bases from J; junction bases left unmatched: 2. The CDR3 contains 16 residues. Germline CDR1 LGHNA, CDR2 YNFKEQ. The CDR3 is CASSQPTGATNEKLFF. The CDR3 DNA is TGTGCCAGCAGCCAACCGACAGGGGCAACTAATGAAAAACTGTTTTTT.

The chain is built from TRBV11-2 and TRBJ2-1, with TRBD2 matching over 8 bases. Unmatched junction bases numbered 9, after V lost 5 bases and J lost 9 bases. The germline V gene has CDR1 SGHAT and CDR2 FQNNGV. The CDR3 is 14 amino acids. The CDR3 spells CASSPSTSVGEQFF. CDR3 in DNA: TGTGCCAGCAGCCCATCGACTAGCGTGGGTGAGCAGTTCTTC.

The chain uses TRBV4-1 and TRBJ2-1, with 9 bases that match TRBD2. Germline V CDR1 and CDR2: MGHRA, YSYEKL. The V gene end was trimmed by 0 bases and the J gene end by 6 bases; junction bases not matched to a gene: 12. The CDR3 is made up of 18 amino acids. CDR3 loop: CASSQETPIAGASNEQFF. Here the CDR3 DNA reads TGCGCCAGCAGCCAAGAGACCCCCATAGCGGGAGCTAGCAATGAGCAGTTCTTC.

In the case of this clone: Other DNA sequences of this sample code for an identical CDR3. The gene calls are TRBV19 and TRBJ2-3; 8 nucleotides match TRBD1. The length of the CDR3 is 15 residues. V dropped 3 bases and J dropped 1; count of bases not matched to a gene: 3. Germline CDR1 reads LNHDA; CDR2 reads SQIVND (reference sequence). CDR3 sequence: CASSIPGQGTDTQYF. The CDR3 DNA follows: TGTGCCAGTAGTATCCCGGGACAGGGCACAGATACGCAGTATTTT.

This chain connects TRBV21-1 to TRBJ2-7; TRBD2, as called in the table, went unchecked against the DNA. TRBV21-1 is deemed a pseudogene. This CDR3 is built from 17 residues. CDR3 residues: CASSKVWGLAGLREQYF. The DNA for the CDR3 is TGTGCCAGCAGCAAAGTCTGGGGACTAGCGGGTCTCCGCGAGCAGTACTTC.

The chain joins TRBV14 to TRBJ2-1, with 7 positions matching TRBD2. The V and J ends lost 1 base and 10 bases, in that order; junction bases with no gene match: 10. The CDR3 is 15 residues long. In germline, CDR1 is SGHDN, CDR2 FVKESK. The CDR3 loop is CASSQARGAGVEQFF. CDR3 nucleotide sequence: TGTGCCAGCAGCCAAGCCCGTGGGGCGGGAGTGGAGCAGTTCTTC.

The chain links TRBV11-3 to TRBJ2-7, with D perhaps TRBD2 (6 bases). V was shortened by 2 bases and J by 5 bases, with 10 bases between the two germline ends. Germline V CDR1 and CDR2: SGHNT, YENEEA. The CDR3 runs 13 residues. The CDR3 loop reads CASSLYSGDEQYF. CDR3 nucleotides: TGTGCCAGCAGCTTATATTCGGGAGACGAGCAGTACTTC.

The gene calls are TRBV11-3 and TRBJ2-1; TRBD2 agrees at 7 bases. The CDR3 spans 18 residues. CDR1 and CDR2 from the germline V gene are SGHNT and YENEEA. The V segment lost 4 bases and the J segment 13 bases; nucleotides outside the gene matches: 25. The CDR3 here is CASSSHAMSAGASMKQFF. The CDR3 coding sequence is TGTGCCAGCAGCTCCCATGCTATGTCGGCGGGAGCCTCAATGAAACAGTTCTTC.

V is TRBV2 and J is TRBJ2-3; a possible D gene is TRBD2 (7 bases). The CDR3 is made up of 15 amino acids. The germline V gene has CDR1 SNHLY and CDR2 FYNNEI. The V end lost 3 bases, the J end lost 0 bases, and 10 bases lay between the germline ends. The CDR3 sequence is CASSDEGGSTDTQYF. CDR3 coding DNA: TGTGCCAGCAGTGATGAGGGGGGGAGCACAGATACGCAGTATTTT.

This rearrangement joins TRBV7-3 to TRBJ2-4, with 7 nucleotides matching TRBD2. Germline trimming cut 2 bases from V and 0 bases from J; bases unmatched to any gene: 4. The germline V gene has CDR1 SGHTA and CDR2 FQGTGA. The CDR3 spans 16 residues. CDR3 region: CASSLQAGLAKNIQYF. The CDR3 bases are TGTGCCAGCAGCTTACAAGCGGGACTAGCCAAAAACATTCAGTACTTC.

This rearrangement joins TRBV2 to TRBJ2-5; TRBD2 matches at 7 bases. Germline CDR1 is SNHLY and CDR2 is FYNNEI. V lost 4 bases, J lost 5 bases, and 10 bases stayed unmatched. This CDR3 region has 15 residues. CDR3 amino acids: CASSGPGGSWETQYF. Here the CDR3 DNA reads TGTGCCAGCAGTGGCCCCGGCGGGAGTTGGGAGACCCAGTACTTC.

The V call is TRBV7-2, the J call TRBJ2-1; no firm D call. Looked up from germline, CDR1 is SGHTA and CDR2 is FQGNSA. Deletions cut 1 base from V and 9 bases from J, with 13 bases between. This CDR3 is built from 14 residues. The CDR3 DNA reads as TGTGCCAGCAGCTTAGGGCTAGACTCGAGTGAGCAGTTCTTC. This gives the protein CASSLGLDSSEQFF.

This chain uses TRBV5-8 with TRBJ2-1; D might be TRBD1 (5 bases). The CDR3 contains 18 residues. The germline V gene has CDR1 SGHTS and CDR2 YDEGEE. V was trimmed by 6 bases and J by 0 bases, leaving 22 bases between them. The CDR3 DNA sequence: TGTGCCAGCACCCTAGGGGCTAGACAGTTGCACTCCTACAATGAGCAGTTCTTC. It codes for CASTLGARQLHSYNEQFF. Variable domain in full (rest from reference TRBV5-8 and TRBJ2-1): EAGVTQSPTHLIKTRGQQATLRCSPISGHTSVYWYQQALGLGLQFLLWYDEGEERNRGNFPPRFSGRQFPNYSSELNVNALELEDSALYLCASTLGARQLHSYNEQFFGPGTRLTVL.